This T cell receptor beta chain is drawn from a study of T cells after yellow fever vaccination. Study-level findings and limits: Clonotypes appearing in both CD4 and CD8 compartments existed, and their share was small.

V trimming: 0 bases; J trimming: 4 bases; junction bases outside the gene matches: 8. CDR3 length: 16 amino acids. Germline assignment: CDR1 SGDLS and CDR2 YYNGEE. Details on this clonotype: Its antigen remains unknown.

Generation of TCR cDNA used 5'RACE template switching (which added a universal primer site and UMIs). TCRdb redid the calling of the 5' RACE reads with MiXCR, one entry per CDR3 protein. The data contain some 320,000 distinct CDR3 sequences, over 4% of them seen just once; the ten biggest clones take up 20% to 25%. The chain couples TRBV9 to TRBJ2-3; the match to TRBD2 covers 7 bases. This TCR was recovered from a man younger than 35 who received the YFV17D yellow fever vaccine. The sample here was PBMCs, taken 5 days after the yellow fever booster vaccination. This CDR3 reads CASSVAPSGKADTQYF. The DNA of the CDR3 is TGTGCCAGCAGCGTAGCCCCTAGCGGTAAGGCAGATACGCAGTATTTT.